This T cell receptor (beta chain) originates from a study of blood T cell repertoires in COVID-19. Overall study context: The United States, Italy and Spain were the sources of the acute and convalescent COVID-19 samples. In each case, the material was cDNA or gDNA derived from T cells, B-cell-depleted T cells, or PBMCs.

Per the original methods: Estimates of nucleated cell counts were drawn from the amplification of reference gene primers. Assay used: immunoSEQ multiplex PCR; TCRdb lists only in-frame clones, some missing. V, J and clone size are those of that table, while D and trimming were read from the DNA. The table records 200,000 to 250,000 clones, 82% of them present only once. The germline V gene encodes CDR1 SNHLY and CDR2 FYNNEI. Trimming took 1 base from V and 7 from J, leaving 8 bases between them. This CDR3 contains 13 residues. This chain connects TRBV2 to TRBJ2-1; a weak D match, TRBD1 (5 bases). Sequenced material: peripheral blood. This receptor was taken from a woman in her forties with acute or convalescent COVID-19. In DNA form, the CDR3 reads TGTGCCAGCAGTGAAGAGGGGCGAAATGAGCAGTTCTTC. This gives the protein CASSEEGRNEQFF.